These 13 T cell receptor beta chains originate from one sample sequenced in a study of cytotoxic CD8 clonotypes in ibrutinib-treated CLL. Assay: immunoSEQ multiplex PCR; the TCRdb copy retains only in-frame clones and omits some. Among 150,000 or so clones listed, roughly 80% were seen once. This sample comprised PBMCs, obtained after 12 months of ibrutinib treatment. These TCRs come from a human donor with chronic lymphocytic leukemia.

This chain joins TRBV7-2 and TRBJ1-4; D gene ambiguous. Germline CDR1 reads SGHTA; CDR2 reads FQGNSA. V was cut by 4 bases and J by 7 bases, with 10 bases left in between. The CDR3 has 13 amino acids. DNA of the CDR3: TGTGCCAGCAGCTGGCGGACGGGTGAAAAACTGTTTTTT. Its protein product is CASSWRTGEKLFF.

The chain has TRBV28 and TRBJ2-7; D remains ambiguous. Trimming stripped 8 bases from V and 4 bases from J, with 18 bases between. Germline V gene lookup returns CDR1 MDHEN and CDR2 SYDVKM. The CDR3 is 14 residues long. CDR3 loop: CASSATGSRYEQYF. The DNA of the CDR3 is TGTGCCAGCTCCGCGACCGGGTCTCGGTACGAGCAGTACTTC.

The V gene is TRBV2, the J gene TRBJ1-5; D not resolved. With 6 bases removed from V and 0 bases from J, the gap between germline ends came to 6 bases. This CDR3 contains 13 residues. Germline CDR1 reads SNHLY; CDR2 reads FYNNEI. Here the CDR3 reads CASRRDSNQPQHF. The CDR3 coding sequence is TGTGCCAGCAGAAGGGATAGCAATCAGCCCCAGCATTTT. Complete variable domain (other parts from reference TRBV2 and TRBJ1-5): EPEVTQTPSHQVTQMGQEVILRCVPISNHLYFYWYRQILGQKVEFLVSFYNNEISEKSEIFDDQFSVERPDGSNFTLKIRSTKLEDSAMYFCASRRDSNQPQHFGDGTRLSIL.

The chain couples TRBV27 to TRBJ2-7; D is undetermined. The germline CDR1 and CDR2 sequences are MNHEY and SMNVEV (reference sequence). The V and J ends lost 8 bases and 1 base respectively, with 0 bases between them. This CDR3 is 9 amino acids long. The CDR3 loop reads CASSYEQYF. As DNA, the CDR3 is TGTGCCAGCTCCTACGAGCAGTACTTC.

The V gene is TRBV7-2, the J gene TRBJ1-6, with D perhaps matching TRBD1 (6 bases). The germline CDR1 and CDR2 sequences are SGHTA and FQGNSA. Trimming cost V 1 base and J 6 bases, with 7 bases left between them. The CDR3 consists of 14 residues. This CDR3 reads CASSLGGANSPLHF. CDR3 bases: TGTGCCAGCAGCTTAGGGGGGGCTAATTCACCCCTCCACTTT.

CDR3 DNA sequence: TGTGCCAGCAGCTCACTCACGAACACCGGGGAGCTGTTTTTT. Its translation is CASSSLTNTGELFF. The chain recombines TRBV5-6 with TRBJ2-2; no clear D gene. The V end was cut by 3 bases, the J end by 0 bases, with 6 bases between. CDR1 and CDR2 from the germline V gene are SGHDT and YYEEEE. The length of the CDR3 is 14 residues.

This clone was detected only a few times. The genes are TRBV4-3 and TRBJ1-2; D remains unclear. The CDR3 sequence is 14 residues long. Germline CDR1 is LGHNA and CDR2 is YSLEER. V was shortened by 1 base and J by 8 bases, with 14 bases between the two germline ends. The CDR3 sequence: CASSQVDPIRGYTF. The CDR3 DNA follows: TGCGCCAGCAGCCAAGTGGACCCCATCAGGGGCTACACCTTC.

This clone has more than one count but fewer than ten. This chain joins TRBV6-5 and TRBJ1-5, with D unresolved. V was pared by 2 bases and J by 3 bases, with 8 bases between. The germline V gene has CDR1 MNHEY and CDR2 SVGAGI. This CDR3 spans 14 amino acids. CDR3 bases: TGTGCCAGCAGTTACGCTGGGGTCAATCAGCCCCAGCATTTT. Translated, it gives CASSYAGVNQPQHF.

The gene calls are TRBV9 and TRBJ1-3; D not certain. V was clipped by 3 bases and J by 0 bases, with 16 bases between them. Germline V gives CDR1 SGDLS, CDR2 YYNGEE. CDR3 length: 17 amino acids. DNA of the CDR3: TGTGCCAGCAGCGCAGCTGGGCAGTCCCCCTCTGGAAACACCATATATTTT. The encoded protein is CASSAAGQSPSGNTIYF.

J is TRBJ2-1 and V is TRBV18, with D possibly matching TRBD2 (5 bases). Trimming removed 0 bases from V and 0 bases from J, with 6 bases in between. The germline V gene encodes CDR1 KGHSH and CDR2 LQKENI. The CDR3 extends over 15 amino acids. For the CDR3, the DNA is TGTGCCAGCTCACCACCAGGGAGCTCCTACAATGAGCAGTTCTTC. It encodes CASSPPGSSYNEQFF.

The chain combines TRBV6-5 with TRBJ1-1; 9 bases match TRBD1. The CDR3 runs to 16 residues. Germline CDR1 reads MNHEY; CDR2 reads SVGAGI. The ends lost 4 bases at V and 5 bases at J; junction bases unmatched: 11. The CDR3 is CASSSHTGGIGTEAFF. CDR3 nucleotide sequence: TGTGCCAGCAGTTCACACACAGGGGGCATTGGTACTGAAGCTTTCTTT.

The V gene is TRBV7-2, the J gene TRBJ2-2; TRBD1 matches 8 bases. The CDR3 is 16 amino acids. V gave up 7 bases and J gave up 5 bases; unmatched junction bases: 12. From germline, CDR1 is SGHTA and CDR2 FQGNSA. The CDR3 spells CASIPDRGLRTGELFF. CDR3 nucleotide sequence: TGTGCCAGCATCCCTGACAGGGGTCTTCGTACCGGGGAGCTGTTTTTT.

The V call is TRBV14, the J call TRBJ1-3; 7 bases map to TRBD1. Trimming cost V 1 base and J 0 bases; bases outside gene matches: 6. The CDR3 has 17 amino acids. The germline CDR1 and CDR2 sequences are SGHDN and FVKESK. This chain's CDR3 is CASSQVGTVRSGNTIYF. CDR3 DNA: TGTGCCAGCAGCCAAGTGGGGACAGTGCGCTCTGGAAACACCATATATTTT.